This T cell receptor beta chain is drawn from a study of shared clonotypes between healthy human individuals. Study outcomes and limitations: Among non-shared clonotypes, generation probabilities were lower than among those shared by all four donors.

On this clone itself: Antigen specificity is unknown.

Donors comprised only Caucasian adults living in Nashville, Tennessee. This CDR3 has 14 residues. Trimming removed 2 bases from V and 0 bases from J, with 3 bases in between. Germline CDR1 and CDR2: SGDLS and YYNGEE. Several immunoSEQ plates held equal portions of the genomic DNA taken from each subset. Sequencing was performed with immunoSEQ multiplex PCR; in TCRdb, only in-frame clones are kept and a portion is missing. Among 1,500,000 or so clones listed, around 98.5% were seen once. This sequence joins TRBV9 and TRBJ2-6; D unclear. The receptor was isolated from a man between 25 and 39 years old in good health. The source material was naive CD4+ T cells sorted from blood. Subset given: CD45RA+ positively selected. The DNA for the CDR3 is TGTGCCAGCAGCGTCCACTCTGGGGCCAACGTCCTGACTTTC. Translation: CASSVHSGANVLTF. The full variable domain, completed using reference TRBV9 and TRBJ2-6, is DSGVTQTPKHLITATGQRVTLRCSPRSGDLSVYWYQQSLDQGLQFLIQYYNGEERAKGNILERFSAQQFPDLHSELNLSSLELGDSALYFCASSVHSGANVLTFGAGSRLTVL.